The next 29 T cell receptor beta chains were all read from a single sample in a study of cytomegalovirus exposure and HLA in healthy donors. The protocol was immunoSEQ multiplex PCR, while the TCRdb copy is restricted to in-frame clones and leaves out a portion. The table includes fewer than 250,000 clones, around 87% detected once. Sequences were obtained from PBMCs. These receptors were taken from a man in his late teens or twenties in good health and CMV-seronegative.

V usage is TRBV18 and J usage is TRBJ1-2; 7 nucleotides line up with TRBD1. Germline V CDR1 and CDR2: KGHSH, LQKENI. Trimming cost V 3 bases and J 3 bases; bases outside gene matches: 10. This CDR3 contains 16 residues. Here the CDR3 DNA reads TGTGCCAGCTCACCTGCGGGACAGCCTCAATACTATGGCTACACCTTC. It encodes CASSPAGQPQYYGYTF.

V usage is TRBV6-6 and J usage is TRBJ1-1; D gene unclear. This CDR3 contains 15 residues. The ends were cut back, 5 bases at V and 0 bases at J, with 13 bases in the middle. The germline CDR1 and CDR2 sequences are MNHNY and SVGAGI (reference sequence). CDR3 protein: CASSRGPVVNTEAFF. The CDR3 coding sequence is TGTGCCAGCAGTCGCGGTCCTGTAGTGAACACTGAAGCTTTCTTT.

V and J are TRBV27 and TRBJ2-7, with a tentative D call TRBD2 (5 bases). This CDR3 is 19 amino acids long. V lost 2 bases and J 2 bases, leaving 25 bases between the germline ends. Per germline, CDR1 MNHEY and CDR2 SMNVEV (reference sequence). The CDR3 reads CASSLIGVAGGIGPYEQYF. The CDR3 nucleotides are TGTGCCAGCAGTTTAATTGGTGTCGCAGGAGGTATAGGGCCCTACGAGCAGTACTTC.

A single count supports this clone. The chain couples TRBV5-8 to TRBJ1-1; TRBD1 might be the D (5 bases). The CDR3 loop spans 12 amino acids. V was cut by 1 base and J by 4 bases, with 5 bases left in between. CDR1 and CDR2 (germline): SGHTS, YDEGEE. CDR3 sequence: CASSLTGTEAFF. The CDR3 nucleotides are TGTGCCAGCAGCTTGACAGGCACTGAAGCTTTCTTT.

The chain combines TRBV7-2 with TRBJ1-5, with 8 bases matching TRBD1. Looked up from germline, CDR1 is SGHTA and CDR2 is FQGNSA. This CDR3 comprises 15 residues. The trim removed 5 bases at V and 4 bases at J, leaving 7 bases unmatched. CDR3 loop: CASSPRTGPNQPQHF. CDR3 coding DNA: TGTGCCAGCAGCCCCCGGACAGGGCCGAATCAGCCCCAGCATTTT.

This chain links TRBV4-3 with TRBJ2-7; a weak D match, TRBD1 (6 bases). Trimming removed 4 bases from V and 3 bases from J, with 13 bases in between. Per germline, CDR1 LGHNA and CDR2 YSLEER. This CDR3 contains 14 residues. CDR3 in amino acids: CASSRTANVYEQYF. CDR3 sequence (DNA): TGCGCCAGCAGCCGGACAGCTAATGTCTACGAGCAGTACTTC.

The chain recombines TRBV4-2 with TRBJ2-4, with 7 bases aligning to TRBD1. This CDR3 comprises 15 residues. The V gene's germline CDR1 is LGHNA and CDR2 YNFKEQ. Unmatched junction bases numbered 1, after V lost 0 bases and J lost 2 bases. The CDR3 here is CASSQEGQPKNIQYF. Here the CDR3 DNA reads TGTGCCAGCAGCCAAGAGGGACAGCCCAAAAACATTCAGTACTTC.

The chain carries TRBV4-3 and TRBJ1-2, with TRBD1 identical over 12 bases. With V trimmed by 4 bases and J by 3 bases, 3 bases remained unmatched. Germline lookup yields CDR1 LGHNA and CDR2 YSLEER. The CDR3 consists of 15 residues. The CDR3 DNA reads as TGCGCCAGCAGCCGAGGGACAGGGGGCGACTATGGCTACACCTTC. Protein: CASSRGTGGDYGYTF.

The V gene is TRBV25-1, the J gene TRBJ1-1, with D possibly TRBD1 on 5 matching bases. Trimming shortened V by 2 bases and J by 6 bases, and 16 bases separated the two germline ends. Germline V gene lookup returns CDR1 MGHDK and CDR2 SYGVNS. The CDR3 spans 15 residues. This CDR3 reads CASSETLRGTAEAFF. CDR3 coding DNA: TGTGCCAGCAGTGAAACTCTTAGGGGCACCGCTGAAGCTTTCTTT. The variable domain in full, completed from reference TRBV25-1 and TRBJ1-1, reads EADIYQTPRYLVIGTGKKITLECSQTMGHDKMYWYQQDPGMELHLIHYSYGVNSTEKGDLSSESTVSRIRTEHFPLTLESARPSHTSQYLCASSETLRGTAEAFFGQGTRLTVV.

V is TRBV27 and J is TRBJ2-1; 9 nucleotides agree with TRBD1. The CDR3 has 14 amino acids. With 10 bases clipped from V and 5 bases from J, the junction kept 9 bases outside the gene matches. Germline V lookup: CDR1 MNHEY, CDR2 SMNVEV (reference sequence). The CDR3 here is CATAGGDRDNEQFF. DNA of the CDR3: TGTGCCACAGCAGGGGGGGACAGGGACAATGAGCAGTTCTTC.

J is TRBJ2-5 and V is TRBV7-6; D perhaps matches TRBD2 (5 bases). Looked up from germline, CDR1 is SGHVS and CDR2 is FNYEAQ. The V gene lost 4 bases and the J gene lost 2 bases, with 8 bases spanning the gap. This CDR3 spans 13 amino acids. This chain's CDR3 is CASSSGLQETQYF. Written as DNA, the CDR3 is TGTGCCAGCAGCTCCGGACTGCAAGAGACCCAGTACTTC. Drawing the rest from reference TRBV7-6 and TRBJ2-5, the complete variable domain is GAGVSQSPRYKVTKRGQDVALRCDPISGHVSLYWYRQALGQGPEFLTYFNYEAQQDKSGLPNDRFSAERPEGSISTLTIQRTEQRDSAMYRCASSSGLQETQYFGPGTRLLVL.

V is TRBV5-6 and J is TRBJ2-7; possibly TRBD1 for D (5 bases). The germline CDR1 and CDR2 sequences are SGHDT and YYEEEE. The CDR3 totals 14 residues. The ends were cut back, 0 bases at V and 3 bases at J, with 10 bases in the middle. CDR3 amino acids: CASSLGRQNYEQYF. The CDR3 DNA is TGTGCCAGCAGCTTGGGCAGACAGAACTACGAGCAGTACTTC.

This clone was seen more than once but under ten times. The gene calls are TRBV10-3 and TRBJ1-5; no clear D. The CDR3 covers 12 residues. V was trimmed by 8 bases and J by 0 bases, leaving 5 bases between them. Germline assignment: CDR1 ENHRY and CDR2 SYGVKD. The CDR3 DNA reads TGTGCCATCGGAGATAGCAATCAGCCCCAGCATTTT. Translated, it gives CAIGDSNQPQHF.

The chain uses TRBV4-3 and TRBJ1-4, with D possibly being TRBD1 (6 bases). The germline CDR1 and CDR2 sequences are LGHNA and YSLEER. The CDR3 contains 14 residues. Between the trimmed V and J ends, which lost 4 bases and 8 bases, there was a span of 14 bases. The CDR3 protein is CASSPDLRGEKLFF. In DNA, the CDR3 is TGCGCCAGCAGCCCGGACCTGAGGGGGGAAAAACTGTTTTTT.

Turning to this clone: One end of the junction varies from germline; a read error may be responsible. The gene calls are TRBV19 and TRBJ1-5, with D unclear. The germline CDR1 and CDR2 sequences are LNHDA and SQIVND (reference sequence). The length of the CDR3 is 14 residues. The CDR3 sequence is CASTVRGPNKPQHF. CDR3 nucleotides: TGTGCCAGTACCGTCAGAGGCCCCAATAAGCCCCAGCATTTT. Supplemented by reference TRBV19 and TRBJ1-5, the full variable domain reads DGGITQSPKYLFRKEGQNVTLSCEQNLNHDAMYWYRQDPGQGLRLIYYSQIVNDFQKGDIAEGYSVSREKKESFPLTVTSAQKNPTAFYLCASTVRGPNKPQHFGDGTRLSIL.

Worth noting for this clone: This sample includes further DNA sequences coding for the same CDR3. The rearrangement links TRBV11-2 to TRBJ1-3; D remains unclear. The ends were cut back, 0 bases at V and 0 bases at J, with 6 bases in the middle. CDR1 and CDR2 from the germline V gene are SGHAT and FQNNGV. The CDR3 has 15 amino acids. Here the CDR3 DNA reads TGTGCCAGCAGCTTAGACCGGTCCTCTGGAAACACCATATATTTT. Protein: CASSLDRSSGNTIYF.

CDR3 nucleotide sequence: TGTGCCAGCAGTGAATCCGACCAGGGGGCCCGAACTAATGAAAAACTGTTTTTT. Protein sequence: CASSESDQGARTNEKLFF. This chain connects TRBV6-1 to TRBJ1-4; 8 nucleotides align to TRBD1. The CDR3 consists of 18 residues. Germline trimming cut 2 bases from V and 1 base from J; bases unmatched to any gene: 9. CDR1 is MNHNS, CDR2 SASEGT, per germline.

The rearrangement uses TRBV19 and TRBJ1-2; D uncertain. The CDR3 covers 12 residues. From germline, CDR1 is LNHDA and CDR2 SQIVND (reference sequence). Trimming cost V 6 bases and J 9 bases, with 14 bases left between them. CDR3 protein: CASSPDWDSYTF. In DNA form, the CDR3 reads TGTGCCAGTAGCCCGGACTGGGATAGCTACACCTTC.

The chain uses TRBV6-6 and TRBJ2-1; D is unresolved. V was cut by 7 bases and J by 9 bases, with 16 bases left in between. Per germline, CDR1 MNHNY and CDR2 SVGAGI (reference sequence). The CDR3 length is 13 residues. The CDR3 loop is CASTAGSYGEQFF. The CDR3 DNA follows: TGTGCCAGCACCGCCGGGTCGTACGGTGAGCAGTTCTTC.

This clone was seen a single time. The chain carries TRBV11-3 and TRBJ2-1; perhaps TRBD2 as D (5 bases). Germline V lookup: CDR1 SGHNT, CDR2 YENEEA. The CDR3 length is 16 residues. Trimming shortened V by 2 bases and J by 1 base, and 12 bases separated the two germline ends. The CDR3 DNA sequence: TGTGCCAGCAGCTTAATCACGCGGGCGTCCTACAATGAGCAGTTCTTC. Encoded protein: CASSLITRASYNEQFF.

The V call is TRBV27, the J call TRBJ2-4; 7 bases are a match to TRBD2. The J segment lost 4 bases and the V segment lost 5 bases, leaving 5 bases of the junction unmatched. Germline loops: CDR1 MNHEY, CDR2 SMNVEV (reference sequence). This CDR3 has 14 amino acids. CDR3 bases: TGTGCCAGCAGTCCGCGGGGGTTAAAAAACATTCAGTACTTC. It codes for CASSPRGLKNIQYF.

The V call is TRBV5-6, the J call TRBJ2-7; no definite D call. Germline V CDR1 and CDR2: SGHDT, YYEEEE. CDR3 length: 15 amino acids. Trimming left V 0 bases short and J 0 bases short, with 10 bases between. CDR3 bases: TGTGCCAGCAGCTTGGCTTCGAGGAGCTCCTACGAGCAGTACTTC. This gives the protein CASSLASRSSYEQYF.

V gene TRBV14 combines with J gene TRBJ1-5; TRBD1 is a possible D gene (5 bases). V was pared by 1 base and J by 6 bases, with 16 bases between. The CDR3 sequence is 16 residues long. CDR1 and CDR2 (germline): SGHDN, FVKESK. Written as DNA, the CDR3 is TGTGCCAGCAGCCAAGGAATCTTTCGGAGGGGTCAGCCCCAGCATTTT. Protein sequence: CASSQGIFRRGQPQHF.

CDR3 region: CSLLLGVGQFF. In nucleotides, the CDR3 is TGCAGCCTTCTTTTAGGGGTGGGGCAGTTCTTC. The chain employs TRBV29-1 and TRBJ2-1, with a possible D match to TRBD1 (5 bases). CDR3 length equals 11 residues. Trimming left V 8 bases short and J 12 bases short, with 17 bases between. From germline, CDR1 is SQVTM and CDR2 ANQGSEA.

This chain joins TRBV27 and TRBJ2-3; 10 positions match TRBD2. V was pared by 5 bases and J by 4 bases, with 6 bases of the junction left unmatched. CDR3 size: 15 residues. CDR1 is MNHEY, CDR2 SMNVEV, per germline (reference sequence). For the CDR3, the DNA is TGTGCCAGCAGTGTTTCAGCGGGGGGGGCAGATACGCAGTATTTT. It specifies CASSVSAGGADTQYF.

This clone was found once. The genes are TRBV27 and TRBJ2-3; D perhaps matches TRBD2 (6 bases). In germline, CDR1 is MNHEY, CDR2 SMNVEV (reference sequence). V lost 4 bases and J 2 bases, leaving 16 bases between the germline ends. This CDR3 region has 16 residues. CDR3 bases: TGTGCCAGCAGTTCCTACTTTAGCGGCCCCACAGATACGCAGTATTTT. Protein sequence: CASSSYFSGPTDTQYF.

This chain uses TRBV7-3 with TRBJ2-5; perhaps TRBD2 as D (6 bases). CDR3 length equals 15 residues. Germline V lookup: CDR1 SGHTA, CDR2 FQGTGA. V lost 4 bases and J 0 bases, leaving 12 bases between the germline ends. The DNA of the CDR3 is TGTGCCAGCAGCTCCGATAGCGGCTACCAAGAGACCCAGTACTTC. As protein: CASSSDSGYQETQYF.

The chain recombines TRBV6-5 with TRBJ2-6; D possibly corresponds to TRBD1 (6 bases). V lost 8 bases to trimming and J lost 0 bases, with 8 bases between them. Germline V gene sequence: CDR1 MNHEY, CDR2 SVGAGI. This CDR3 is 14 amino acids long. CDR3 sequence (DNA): TGTGCCAGCTTGGGGGCCTCTGGGGCCAACGTCCTGACTTTC. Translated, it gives CASLGASGANVLTF.

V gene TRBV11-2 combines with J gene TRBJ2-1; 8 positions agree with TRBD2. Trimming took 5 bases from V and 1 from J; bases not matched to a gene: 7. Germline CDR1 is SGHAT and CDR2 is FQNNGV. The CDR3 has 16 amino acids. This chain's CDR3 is CASSIGGLVSYNEQFF. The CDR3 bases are TGTGCCAGCAGCATCGGGGGACTAGTATCCTACAATGAGCAGTTCTTC.